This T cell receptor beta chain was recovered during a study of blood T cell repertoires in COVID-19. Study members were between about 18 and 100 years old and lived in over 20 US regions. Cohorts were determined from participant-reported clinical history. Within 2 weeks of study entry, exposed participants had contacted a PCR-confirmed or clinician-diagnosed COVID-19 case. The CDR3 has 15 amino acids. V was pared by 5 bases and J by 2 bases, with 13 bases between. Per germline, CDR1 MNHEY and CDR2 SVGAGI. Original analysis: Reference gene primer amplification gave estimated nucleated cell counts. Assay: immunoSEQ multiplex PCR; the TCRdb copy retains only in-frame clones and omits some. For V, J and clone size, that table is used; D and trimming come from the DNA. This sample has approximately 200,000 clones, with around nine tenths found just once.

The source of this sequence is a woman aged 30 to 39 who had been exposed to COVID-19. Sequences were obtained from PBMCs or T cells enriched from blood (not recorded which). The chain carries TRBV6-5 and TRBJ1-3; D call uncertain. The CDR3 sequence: CASSTSRWAGNTIYF. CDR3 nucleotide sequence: TGTGCCAGCAGTACCTCGCGGTGGGCTGGAAACACCATATATTTT.